This T cell receptor (beta chain) was identified in a study of blood T cell repertoires in COVID-19 (dated by TCRdb to 2020 to 2021). Background on the whole study: Collaborator samples came from the United States, Italy and Spain and covered acute and convalescent phases of COVID-19. The prospective study material was composed of cDNA or gDNA derived from T cells, B-cell-depleted T cells, or PBMCs. Deeply sampled blood TCRbeta repertoires from subjects exposed to, actively infected with, or recovered from COVID-19 were included in the dataset. The repertoires were released in a freely available public database meant as a resource for research on the immune response to SARS-CoV-2. The samples were drawn from the first 160 participants of the ongoing ImmuneRACE study and from 950 to 1,500 subjects provided by 6 global collaborators. Sample metadata almost always included a de-identified subject ID, COVID-19 status, age in years and sex. Where HLA class I and class II types were available, the types were taken from metadata supplied by the sample provider, not from assay-based typing. The investigation overall reported the following: How much clinical and demographic metadata was included differed by source and by participant, and the metadata was provided uncurated.

Enrolling through a virtual design, the prospective study's participants ranged in age from roughly 18 to 95 years and lived across about two dozen United States geographic areas. In the prospective study, participants were assigned to cohorts based on the clinical history participants reported in a screening survey and a study questionnaire. A participant counted as exposed if, within 2 weeks of entering the study, that participant had been in contact with someone who had a PCR-confirmed or clinician-diagnosed COVID-19 case. Each participant in the prospective study had whole blood, serum and a nasopharyngeal or oropharyngeal swab collected by mobile phlebotomists. Additional blood draws and questionnaires over an approximately two-month period could optionally be provided by prospective study participants. Before DNA extraction, blood samples from the prospective study were shipped at room temperature or frozen.

TCRbeta CDR3 regions were amplified from genomic DNA using the immunoSEQ Assay, a bias-controlled multiplex PCR. The authors' pipeline ran thus. Within the assay, amplification of reference gene primers was used to estimate how many nucleated cells each sample contained. To quantify the absolute abundance of each unique TCRbeta CDR3 rearrangement, sequence reads were collapsed and filtered. For each sample, productive Simpson clonality was calculated by taking the square root of Simpson's diversity index across productive rearrangements. The source is immuneACCESS, and TCRdb retained only in-frame sequences with V and J called. Part of the clones is not carried over; for the studies checked, unresolved V genes explain less than half of this, and the remainder is unexplained. That table is the source of V, J and clone size, and D and trimming were worked out from the DNA. The sample contains 300,000 to 350,000 clones, 90% to 95% of them found a single time. Of the sample, roughly 3.9% is held by the ten largest clones.

Remarks on this clone: Its antigen has not been determined. Per-base quality was not reported, and no clone a single base away is much larger than it.

The CDR3, from cysteine to phenylalanine, totals 15 residues. Only CDR3 DNA is held: 45 bases, read in frame from base 1. CDR1 and CDR2 are read off the germline V gene as SGHRS and YFSETQ. V sheds 1 base and J sheds 4 bases, leaving 11 bases between their ends. The source is a woman in her 30s who had been exposed to COVID-19. Material for sequencing was PBMCs or T cells enriched from blood (not recorded which). This chain joins TRBV5-1 to TRBJ1-4, with no confident D gene call. The CDR3: CASSLYYSYNEKLFF. The nucleotide sequence is given as TGCGCCAGCAGCTTGTATTACAGCTATAATGAAAAACTGTTTTTT.